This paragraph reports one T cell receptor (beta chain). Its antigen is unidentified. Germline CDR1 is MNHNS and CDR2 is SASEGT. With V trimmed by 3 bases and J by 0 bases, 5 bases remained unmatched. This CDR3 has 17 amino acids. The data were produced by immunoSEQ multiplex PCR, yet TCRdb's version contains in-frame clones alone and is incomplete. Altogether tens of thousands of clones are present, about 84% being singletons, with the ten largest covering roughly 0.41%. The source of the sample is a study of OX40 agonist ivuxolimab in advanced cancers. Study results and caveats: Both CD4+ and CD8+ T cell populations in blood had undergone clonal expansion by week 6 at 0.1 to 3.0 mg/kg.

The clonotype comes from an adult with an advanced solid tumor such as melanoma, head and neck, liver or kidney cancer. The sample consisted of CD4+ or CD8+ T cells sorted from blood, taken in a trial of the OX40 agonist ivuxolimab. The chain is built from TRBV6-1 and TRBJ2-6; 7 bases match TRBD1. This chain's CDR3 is CASSEGQSFSGANVLTF. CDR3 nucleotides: TGTGCCAGCAGTGAGGGACAGAGTTTCTCTGGGGCCAACGTCCTGACTTTC.